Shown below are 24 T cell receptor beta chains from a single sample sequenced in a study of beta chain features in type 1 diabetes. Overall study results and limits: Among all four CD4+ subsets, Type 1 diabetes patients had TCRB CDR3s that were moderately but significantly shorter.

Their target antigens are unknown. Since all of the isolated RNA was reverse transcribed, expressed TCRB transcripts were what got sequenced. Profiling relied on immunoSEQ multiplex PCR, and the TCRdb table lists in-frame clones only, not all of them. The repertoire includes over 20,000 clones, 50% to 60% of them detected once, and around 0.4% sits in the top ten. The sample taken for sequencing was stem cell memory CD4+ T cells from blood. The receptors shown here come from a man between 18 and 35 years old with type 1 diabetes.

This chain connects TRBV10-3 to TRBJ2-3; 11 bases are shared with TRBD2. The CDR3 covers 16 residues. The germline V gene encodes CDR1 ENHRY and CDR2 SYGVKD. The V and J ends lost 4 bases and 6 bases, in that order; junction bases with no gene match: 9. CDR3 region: CAISGELAGVSDTQYF. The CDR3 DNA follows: TGTGCCATCAGTGGCGAACTAGCGGGAGTATCGGATACGCAGTATTTT.

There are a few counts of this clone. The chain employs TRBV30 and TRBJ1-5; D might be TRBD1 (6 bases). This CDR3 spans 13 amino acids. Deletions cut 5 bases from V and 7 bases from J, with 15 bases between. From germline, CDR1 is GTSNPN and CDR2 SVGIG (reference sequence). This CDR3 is CAWGTGLRQPQHF. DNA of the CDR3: TGTGCCTGGGGCACAGGGTTGAGGCAGCCCCAGCATTTT.

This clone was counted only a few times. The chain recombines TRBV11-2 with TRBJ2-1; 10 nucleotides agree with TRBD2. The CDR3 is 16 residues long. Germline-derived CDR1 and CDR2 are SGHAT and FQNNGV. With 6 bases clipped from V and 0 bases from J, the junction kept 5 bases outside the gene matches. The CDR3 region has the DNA TGTGCCAGCAGACTAGCGGGAAGGCGCTCCTACAATGAGCAGTTCTTC. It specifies CASRLAGRRSYNEQFF.

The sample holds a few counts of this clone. CDR3 region: CAWSDNLHEQFF. The DNA for the CDR3 is TGTGCCTGGAGTGATAACTTGCATGAGCAGTTCTTC. The chain uses TRBV30 and TRBJ2-1; no definite D call. Germline V gives CDR1 GTSNPN, CDR2 SVGIG (reference sequence). The CDR3 spans 12 residues. Trimming took 1 base from V and 8 from J, leaving 9 bases between them. The full variable domain, its missing parts supplied by reference TRBV30 and TRBJ2-1, is SQTIHQWPATLVQPVGSPLSLECTVEGTSNPNLYWYRQAAGRGLQLLFYSVGIGQISSEVPQNLSASRPQDRQFILSSKKLLLSDSGFYLCAWSDNLHEQFFGPGTRLTVL.

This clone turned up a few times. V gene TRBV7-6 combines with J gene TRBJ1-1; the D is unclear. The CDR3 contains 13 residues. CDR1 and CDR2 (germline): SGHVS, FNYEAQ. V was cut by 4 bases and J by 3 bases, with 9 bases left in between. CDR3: CASSSNSDTEAFF. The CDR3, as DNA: TGTGCCAGCAGCTCGAACTCGGACACTGAAGCTTTCTTT.

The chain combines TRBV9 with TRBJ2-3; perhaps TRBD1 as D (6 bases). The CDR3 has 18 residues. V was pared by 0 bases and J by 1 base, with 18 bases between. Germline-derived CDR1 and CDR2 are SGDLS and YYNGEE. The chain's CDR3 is CASSVGTAGSLGTDTQYF. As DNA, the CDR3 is TGTGCCAGCAGCGTAGGGACAGCCGGTAGTTTGGGCACAGATACGCAGTATTTT.

CDR3 bases: TGTGCCAGTAGTCCAGGAGGTATTGGCACAGATACGCAGTATTTT. Protein: CASSPGGIGTDTQYF. This chain links TRBV19 with TRBJ2-3, with D possibly being TRBD2 (5 bases). The CDR3 runs to 15 residues. Per the germline V gene, CDR1 is LNHDA and CDR2 is SQIVND (reference sequence). Trimming pared 5 bases from V and 1 base from J, leaving 13 bases between.

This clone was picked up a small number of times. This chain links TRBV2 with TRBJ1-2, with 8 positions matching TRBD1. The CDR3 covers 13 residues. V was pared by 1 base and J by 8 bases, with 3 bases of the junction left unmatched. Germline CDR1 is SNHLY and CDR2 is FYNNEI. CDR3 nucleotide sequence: TGTGCCAGCAGTGAAGGGACAGGGCGAGGCTACACCTTC. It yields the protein CASSEGTGRGYTF.

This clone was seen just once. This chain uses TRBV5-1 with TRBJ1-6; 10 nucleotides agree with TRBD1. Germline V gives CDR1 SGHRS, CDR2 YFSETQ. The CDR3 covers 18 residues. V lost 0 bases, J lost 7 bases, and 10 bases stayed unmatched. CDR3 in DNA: TGCGCCAGCAGCTTGGGTTCCCTCGGACAGGGGGAGAATTCACCCCTCCACTTT. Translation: CASSLGSLGQGENSPLHF.

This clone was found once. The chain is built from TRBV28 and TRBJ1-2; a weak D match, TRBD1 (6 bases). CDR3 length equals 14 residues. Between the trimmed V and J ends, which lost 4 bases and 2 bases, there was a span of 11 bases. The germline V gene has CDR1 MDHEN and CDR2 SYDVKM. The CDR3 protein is CASSSGRGNYGYTF. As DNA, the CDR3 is TGTGCCAGCAGTTCAGGAAGGGGGAACTATGGCTACACCTTC.

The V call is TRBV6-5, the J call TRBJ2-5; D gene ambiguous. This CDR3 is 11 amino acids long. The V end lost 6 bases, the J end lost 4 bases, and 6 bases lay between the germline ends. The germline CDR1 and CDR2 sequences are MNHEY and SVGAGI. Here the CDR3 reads CASSGGETQYF. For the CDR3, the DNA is TGTGCCAGCAGCGGTGGAGAGACCCAGTACTTC.

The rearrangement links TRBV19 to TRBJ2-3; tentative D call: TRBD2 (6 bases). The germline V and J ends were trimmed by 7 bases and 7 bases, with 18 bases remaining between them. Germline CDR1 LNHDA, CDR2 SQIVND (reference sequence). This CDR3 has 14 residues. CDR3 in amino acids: CASTRGGATHTQYF. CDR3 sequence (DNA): TGTGCCAGTACCCGGGGAGGAGCGACCCATACGCAGTATTTT.

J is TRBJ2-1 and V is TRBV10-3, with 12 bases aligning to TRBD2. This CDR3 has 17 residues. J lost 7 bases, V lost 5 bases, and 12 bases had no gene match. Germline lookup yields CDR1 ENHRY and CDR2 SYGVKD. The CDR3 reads CAISNSVATSGSNEQFF. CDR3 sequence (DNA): TGTGCCATCAGTAATTCGGTCGCGACTAGCGGGAGTAATGAGCAGTTCTTC.

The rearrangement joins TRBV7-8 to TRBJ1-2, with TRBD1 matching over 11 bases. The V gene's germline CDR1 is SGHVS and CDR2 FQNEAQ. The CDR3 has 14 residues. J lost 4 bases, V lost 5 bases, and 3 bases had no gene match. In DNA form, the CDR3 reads TGTGCCAGCAGCAGGACAGGGGGCCTCTATGGCTACACCTTC. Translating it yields CASSRTGGLYGYTF.

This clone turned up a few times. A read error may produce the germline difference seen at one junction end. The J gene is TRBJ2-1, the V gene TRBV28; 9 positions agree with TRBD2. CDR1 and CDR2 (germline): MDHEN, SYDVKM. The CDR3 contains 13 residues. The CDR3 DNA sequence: TGTGCCAGCATAGCGGGAGTCAACAAGGAGCAGTTCTTC. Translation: CASIAGVNKEQFF.

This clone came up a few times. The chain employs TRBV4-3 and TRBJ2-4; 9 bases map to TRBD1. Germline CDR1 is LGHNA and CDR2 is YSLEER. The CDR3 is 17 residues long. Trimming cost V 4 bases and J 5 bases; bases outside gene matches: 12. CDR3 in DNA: TGCGCCAGCAGCCTGTCCTGGACAGGGGCTGAGCAAAACATTCAGTACTTC. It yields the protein CASSLSWTGAEQNIQYF.

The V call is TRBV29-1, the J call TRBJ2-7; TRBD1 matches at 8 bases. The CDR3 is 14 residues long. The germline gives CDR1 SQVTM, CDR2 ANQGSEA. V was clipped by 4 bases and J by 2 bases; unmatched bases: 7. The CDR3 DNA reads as TGCAGCGTTGTGGGGCAGGGGGCAACCTACGAGCAGTACTTC. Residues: CSVVGQGATYEQYF.

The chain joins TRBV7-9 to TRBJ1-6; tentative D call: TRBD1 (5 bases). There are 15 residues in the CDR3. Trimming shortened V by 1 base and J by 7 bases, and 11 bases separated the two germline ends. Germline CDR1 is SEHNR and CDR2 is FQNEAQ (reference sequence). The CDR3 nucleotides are TGTGCCAGCAGCTTAGGGCAGGGAAGGAATTCACCCCTCCACTTT. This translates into CASSLGQGRNSPLHF. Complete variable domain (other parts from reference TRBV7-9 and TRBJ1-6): DTGVSQNPRHKITKRGQNVTFRCDPISEHNRLYWYRQTLGQGPEFLTYFQNEAQLEKSRLLSDRFSAERPKGSFSTLEIQRTEQGDSAMYLCASSLGQGRNSPLHFGNGTRLTVT.

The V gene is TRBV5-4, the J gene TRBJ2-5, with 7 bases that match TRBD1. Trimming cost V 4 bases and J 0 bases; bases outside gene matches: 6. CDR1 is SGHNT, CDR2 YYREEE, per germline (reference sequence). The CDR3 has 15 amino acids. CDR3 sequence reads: CASSRMTGYQETQYF. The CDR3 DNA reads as TGTGCCAGCAGCAGAATGACAGGGTACCAAGAGACCCAGTACTTC.

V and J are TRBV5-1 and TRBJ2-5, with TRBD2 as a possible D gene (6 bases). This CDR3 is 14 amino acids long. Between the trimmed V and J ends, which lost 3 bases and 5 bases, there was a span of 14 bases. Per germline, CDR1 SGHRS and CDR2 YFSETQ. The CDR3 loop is CASSSSAPRETQYF. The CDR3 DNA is TGCGCCAGCAGCTCTAGCGCTCCAAGGGAGACCCAGTACTTC.

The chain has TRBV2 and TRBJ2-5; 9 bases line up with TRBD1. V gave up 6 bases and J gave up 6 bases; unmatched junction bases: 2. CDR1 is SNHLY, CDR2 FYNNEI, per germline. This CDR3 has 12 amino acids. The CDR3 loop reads CASRDRGQTQYF. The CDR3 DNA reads TGTGCCAGCAGGGACAGGGGCCAGACCCAGTACTTC.

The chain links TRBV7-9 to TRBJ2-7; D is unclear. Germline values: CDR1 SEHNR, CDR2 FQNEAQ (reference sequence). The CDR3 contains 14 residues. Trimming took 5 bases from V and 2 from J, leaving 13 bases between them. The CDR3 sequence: CASSDNRNPYEQYF. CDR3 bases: TGTGCCAGCAGCGATAACAGAAACCCCTACGAGCAGTACTTC.

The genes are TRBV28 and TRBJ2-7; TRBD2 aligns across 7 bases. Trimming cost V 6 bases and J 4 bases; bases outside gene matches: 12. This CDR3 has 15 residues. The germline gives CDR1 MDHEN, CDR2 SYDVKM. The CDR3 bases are TGTGCCAGCAGCTTGCCAGCCAGCGGGAATTACGAGCAGTACTTC. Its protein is CASSLPASGNYEQYF.

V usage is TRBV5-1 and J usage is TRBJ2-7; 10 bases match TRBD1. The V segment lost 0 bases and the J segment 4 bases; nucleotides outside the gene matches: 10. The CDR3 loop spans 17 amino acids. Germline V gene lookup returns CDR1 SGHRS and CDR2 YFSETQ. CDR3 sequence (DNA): TGCGCCAGCAGCTTGGTTCGGCGCGGGACAGGGGCGTACGAGCAGTACTTC. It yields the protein CASSLVRRGTGAYEQYF. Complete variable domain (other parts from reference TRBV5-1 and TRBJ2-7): KAGVTQTPRYLIKTRGQQVTLSCSPISGHRSVSWYQQTPGQGLQFLFEYFSETQRNKGNFPGRFSGRQFSNSRSEMNVSTLELGDSALYLCASSLVRRGTGAYEQYFGPGTRLTVT.